This T cell receptor (beta chain) emerged from a study of human T cells and chemical hapten exposure. Study details: Subjects had 2% DPC placed on about 2 cm by about 2 cm of upper inner arm skin for sensitization. Each week of the roughly 24-week study, patients had diphenylcyclopropenone applied to the scalp.

This clonotype was seen more than once but under ten times. What it binds is unknown. TCRdb reanalysed the RACE reads using MiXCR and keeps one entry per CDR3 protein. The profile shows around 120,000 distinct CDR3 sequences, roughly 11% of them singletons. Time point described: patch test 1, 2 weeks after DPC sensitization. Treatment described: therapeutic diphenylcyclopropenone sensitization with weekly scalp DPC. The germline V gene has CDR1 LNHDA and CDR2 SQIVND (reference sequence). The V end was cut by 8 bases, the J end by 10 bases, with 12 bases between. The CDR3 length is 11 residues. Points from the study as a whole: Alopecia affected the donors, so their immune response may differ from healthy people's. Among TCRs, those above 1 in 1000 frequency were unaffected by DPC sensitization.

Sequenced here: whole blood, sampled in connection with sensitization to the hapten diphenylcyclopropenone (DPC). The chain couples TRBV19 to TRBJ2-1, with D uncertain. The clonotype was recovered from a woman between 40 and 50 years old with alopecia areata. Some clones in this sample may be carry-over from other donors' samples. CDR3 coding DNA: TGTGCCAGTTCTGAGAGCACCGAGCAGTTCTTC. Translation: CASSESTEQFF.